A single sample gave rise to the 7 T cell receptor beta chains below, sequenced in a study of blood T cell repertoires in COVID-19. The protocol was immunoSEQ multiplex PCR, while the TCRdb copy is restricted to in-frame clones and leaves out a portion. Altogether tens of thousands of clones are present, over 70% being singletons, with the ten largest covering about 23%. The sequencing sample was made of peripheral blood. Receptors originate from a man older than 75 with active or convalescent COVID-19.

The V and J genes are TRBV7-8 and TRBJ1-1, with D possibly matching TRBD1 (5 bases). CDR1 and CDR2 (germline): SGHVS, FQNEAQ. Deletions cut 3 bases from V and 4 bases from J, with 15 bases between. This CDR3 spans 15 amino acids. The CDR3 region has the DNA TGTGCCAGCAGCTTTGCGGGACCCCGGGGCACTGAAGCTTTCTTT. Translated, it gives CASSFAGPRGTEAFF.

This chain links TRBV2 with TRBJ2-7; D possibly corresponds to TRBD1 (5 bases). V lost 6 bases to trimming and J lost 5 bases, with 14 bases between them. Germline CDR1 SNHLY, CDR2 FYNNEI. The CDR3 has 13 residues. The CDR3 nucleotides read TGTGCCAGCAGGACGACAGTCGAAGACGAGCAGTACTTC. As protein: CASRTTVEDEQYF.

CDR3 loop: CASRNRGRDTEAFF. CDR3 nucleotide sequence: TGTGCCAGCAGAAACAGGGGGCGCGACACTGAAGCTTTCTTT. The chain couples TRBV6-5 to TRBJ1-1; 9 bases are shared with TRBD1. The V gene's germline CDR1 is MNHEY and CDR2 SVGAGI. The trim removed 6 bases at V and 3 bases at J, leaving 5 bases unmatched. CDR3 size: 14 residues.

The rearrangement uses TRBV4-3 and TRBJ1-2; D call uncertain. Trimming shortened V by 0 bases and J by 5 bases, and 16 bases separated the two germline ends. Germline-derived CDR1 and CDR2 are LGHNA and YSLEER. The CDR3 covers 16 residues. The CDR3 nucleotides read TGCGCCAGCAGCCAAGATCCAGTTCCAGGAAGATATGGCTACACCTTC. It codes for CASSQDPVPGRYGYTF.

The CDR3: CASSLQGARTAFF. The CDR3 region has the DNA TGTGCCAGCAGTTTGCAGGGGGCGAGGACGGCTTTCTTT. J is TRBJ1-1 and V is TRBV12-3 or TRBV12-4; 8 bases are shared with TRBD1. Unmatched junction bases numbered 8, after V lost 3 bases and J lost 11 bases. The CDR3 runs to 13 residues.

This clone was observed a handful of times. This rearrangement joins TRBV19 to TRBJ2-2, with 9 bases fitting TRBD1. Germline V gives CDR1 LNHDA, CDR2 SQIVND (reference sequence). With V trimmed by 3 bases and J by 6 bases, 2 bases remained unmatched. The length of the CDR3 is 14 residues. In DNA form, the CDR3 reads TGTGCCAGTAGTATTACAGGGGGCGCCGGGGAGCTGTTTTTT. Encoded protein: CASSITGGAGELFF.

This rearrangement joins TRBV30 to TRBJ1-5; unclear D gene. This CDR3 is 14 amino acids long. The V gene's germline CDR1 is GTSNPN and CDR2 SVGIG (reference sequence). V lost 1 base and J 3 bases, leaving 10 bases between the germline ends. CDR3 loop: CAWSGSGTNQPQHF. The CDR3 DNA follows: TGTGCCTGGAGTGGGTCAGGAACCAATCAGCCCCAGCATTTT.